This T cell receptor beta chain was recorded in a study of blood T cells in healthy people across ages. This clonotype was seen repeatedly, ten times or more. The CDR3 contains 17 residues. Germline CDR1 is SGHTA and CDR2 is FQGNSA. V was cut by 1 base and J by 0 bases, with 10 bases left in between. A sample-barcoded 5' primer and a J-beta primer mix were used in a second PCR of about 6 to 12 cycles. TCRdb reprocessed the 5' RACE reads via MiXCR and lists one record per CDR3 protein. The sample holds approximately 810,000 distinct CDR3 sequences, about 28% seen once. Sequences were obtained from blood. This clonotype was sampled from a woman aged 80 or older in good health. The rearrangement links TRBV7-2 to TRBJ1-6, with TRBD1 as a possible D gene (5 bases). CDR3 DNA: TGTGCCAGCAGCTTAGGCTTCGGGGGCTCCTATAATTCACCCCTCCACTTT. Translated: CASSLGFGGSYNSPLHF.